Shown below are 17 T cell receptor beta chains from a single sample sequenced in a study of T cells in Graves' hyperthyroidism and ophthalmopathy. RNA transcripts served as the template for amplifying TCR beta CDR3 regions. TCR CDR3 underwent first-round RT-PCR with the HTBI primer set. TCRdb itself ran the multiplex PCR reads through MiXCR, one entry per CDR3 protein. The sample holds hundreds of thousands of distinct CDR3 sequences; 15% to 20% are singletons and the top ten take around 15%. Sequencing was carried out using blood. The receptor set was obtained from a woman aged 50 to 60 with Graves' hyperthyroidism that later progressed to Graves' ophthalmopathy.

This clonotype was seen ten or more times. The V and J genes are TRBV12-3 or TRBV12-4 and TRBJ1-2; D is ambiguous. This CDR3 contains 16 residues. The germline V and J ends were trimmed by 5 bases and 2 bases, with 18 bases remaining between them. The CDR3 bases are TGTGCCAGCAGTCCTACCCCTTTAGGGTCCAACTATGGCTACACCTTC. Its protein is CASSPTPLGSNYGYTF.

V is TRBV20-1 and J is TRBJ1-2; 9 bases align to TRBD1. V gave up 6 bases and J gave up 10 bases; unmatched junction bases: 9. This CDR3 comprises 12 residues. In germline, CDR1 is DFQATT, CDR2 SNEGSKA (reference sequence). This CDR3 is CSALTGGWDYTF. CDR3 DNA sequence: TGCAGTGCCCTTACAGGGGGCTGGGACTACACCTTC.

Many counts were recorded for this clonotype. The genes are TRBV6-1 and TRBJ2-3, with 9 bases fitting TRBD2. Trimming at V came to 2 bases and at J to 2 bases, leaving 2 bases not matched to a gene. This CDR3 comprises 15 residues. The germline V gene has CDR1 MNHNS and CDR2 SASEGT. The CDR3 DNA reads as TGTGCCAGCAGTGAAATAGCGGGGGACACAGATACGCAGTATTTT. Encoded protein: CASSEIAGDTDTQYF.

This clonotype was counted a few times. The chain joins TRBV12-3 or TRBV12-4 to TRBJ1-5, with 10 bases matching TRBD1. V was clipped by 5 bases and J by 7 bases; unmatched bases: 11. The CDR3 has 16 amino acids. Here the CDR3 reads CASSPPRTGGVQPQHF. The CDR3 DNA is TGTGCCAGCAGTCCACCCAGGACAGGGGGAGTCCAGCCCCAGCATTTT.

The rearrangement uses TRBV27 and TRBJ2-7; D is uncertain. Trimming stripped 5 bases from V and 1 base from J, with 15 bases between. This CDR3 spans 15 amino acids. CDR1 is MNHEY, CDR2 SMNVEV, per germline (reference sequence). CDR3 nucleotides: TGTGCCAGCAGTGGCCGTGAGACGGCATCCTACGAGCAGTACTTC. It encodes CASSGRETASYEQYF.

There are many counts of this clonotype. The V call is TRBV11-2, the J call TRBJ2-7; D unresolved. The V and J ends lost 3 bases and 3 bases respectively, with 15 bases between them. In germline, CDR1 is SGHAT, CDR2 FQNNGV. The CDR3 extends over 15 amino acids. In DNA form, the CDR3 reads TGTGCCAGCAGCTTGTACGGCGTCCAAGGCTACGAGCAGTACTTC. It codes for CASSLYGVQGYEQYF.

As regards this clonotype: This may stem from a read error, because a much larger clone lies one nucleotide away. The conserved phenylalanine or tryptophan is not found at the CDR3 terminus, so this likely reflects a read error. The V call is TRBV12-3 or TRBV12-4, the J call TRBJ1-1; maybe TRBD1 (5 bases). V lost 1 base and J lost 2, with 14 bases in between. This CDR3 is built from 16 residues. The DNA of the CDR3 is TGTGCCAGCAGTTTAGGGGAGGGTCAGGGAAACACTGAAGCTTTCCTT. Translating it yields CASSLGEGQGNTEAFL.

V usage is TRBV7-2 and J usage is TRBJ1-5; D call uncertain. V was cut by 2 bases and J by 5 bases, with 7 bases left in between. CDR1 is SGHTA, CDR2 FQGNSA, per germline. CDR3 length: 13 amino acids. In DNA form, the CDR3 reads TGTGCCAGCAGCTTAAGGGCGCATCAGCCCCAGCATTTT. Translated: CASSLRAHQPQHF.

This clonotype was counted at least ten times. As DNA, the CDR3 is TGTGCTAGTGGCGCCCGACCCCATCCGGAGACCCAGTACTTC. Protein product: CASGARPHPETQYF. V is TRBV12-5 and J is TRBJ2-5; no reliable D call. CDR1 is LGHNT and CDR2 is FRNRAP in the germline V gene. V was trimmed by 6 bases and J by 5 bases, leaving 16 bases between them. The CDR3 is 14 amino acids.

This clonotype has at least ten counts. This chain joins TRBV12-3 or TRBV12-4 and TRBJ1-1; 12 nucleotides agree with TRBD1. V gave up 6 bases and J gave up 5 bases; unmatched junction bases: 4. The CDR3 is 14 residues long. CDR3 residues: CASRGDRGRTEAFF. The DNA for the CDR3 is TGTGCCAGCAGGGGGGACAGGGGGCGAACTGAAGCTTTCTTT.

V is TRBV6-2 or TRBV6-3 and J is TRBJ1-4, with TRBD1 identical over 8 bases. The CDR3 contains 14 residues. V dropped 2 bases and J dropped 5; count of bases not matched to a gene: 1. Germline V gives CDR1 MNHEY, CDR2 SVGEGT. The CDR3 is CASSYDRGNEKLFF. The CDR3, as DNA: TGTGCCAGCAGTTACGACAGGGGAAATGAAAAACTGTTTTTT.

This clonotype appeared many times. The V and J genes are TRBV4-1 and TRBJ1-5; D is perhaps TRBD1 (5 bases). V dropped 0 bases and J dropped 4 bases, with 10 bases sitting between them. This CDR3 has 15 amino acids. Germline lookup yields CDR1 MGHRA and CDR2 YSYEKL. The CDR3 DNA reads TGCGCCAGCAGCCAAGAAAGGGGTTGGAATCAGCCCCAGCATTTT. This encodes CASSQERGWNQPQHF.

The chain couples TRBV11-2 to TRBJ1-3, with D possibly matching TRBD1 (5 bases). Trimming pared 3 bases from V and 7 bases from J, leaving 19 bases between. The V gene's germline CDR1 is SGHAT and CDR2 FQNNGV. The CDR3 covers 16 residues. The CDR3 bases are TGTGCCAGCAGCTTTAACTGGGACCCGGCGGGGAACACCATATATTTT. Translated: CASSFNWDPAGNTIYF.

This clonotype was seen once. The chain combines TRBV19 with TRBJ2-1, with a weak D call TRBD2 (6 bases). This CDR3 contains 16 residues. Germline assignment: CDR1 LNHDA and CDR2 SQIVND (reference sequence). The V and J ends lost 0 bases and 1 base respectively, with 10 bases between them. The CDR3 nucleotides read TGTGCCAGTAGTATAGATTGGAGGGGTTCCTACAATGAGCAGTTCTTC. This gives the protein CASSIDWRGSYNEQFF.

In its sample, this clonotype was seen many times. One end of the junction fails to match germline, which may point to a read error. This chain links TRBV7-9 with TRBJ1-1; possibly TRBD1 for D (6 bases). CDR1 and CDR2 from the germline V gene are SEHNR and FQNEAQ (reference sequence). This CDR3 is 14 amino acids long. This chain's CDR3 is CASSLEQGNTEAFF. In nucleotides, the CDR3 is TGCGCCAGCAGCTTGGAACAGGGTAACACTGAAGCTTTCTTT.

This clonotype was counted ten times or more. J is TRBJ1-1 and V is TRBV6-2 or TRBV6-3; D is undetermined. Germline V gives CDR1 MNHEY, CDR2 SVGEGT. The V gene lost 2 bases and the J gene lost 1 base, with 8 bases spanning the gap. The CDR3 consists of 14 residues. The CDR3, as DNA: TGTGCCAGCAGTTACGCCGCTGAGAACACTGAAGCTTTCTTT. This codes for CASSYAAENTEAFF.

The V and J genes are TRBV2 and TRBJ1-6; unclear D gene. There are 11 residues in the CDR3. CDR1 is SNHLY, CDR2 FYNNEI, per germline. V lost 7 bases, J lost 10 bases, and 8 bases lay in between. The CDR3 reads CASKQNSPLHF. The CDR3 DNA is TGTGCCAGCAAGCAGAACTCACCCCTCCACTTT. The complete variable domain, with remaining parts taken from reference TRBV2 and TRBJ1-6, reads EPEVTQTPSHQVTQMGQEVILRCVPISNHLYFYWYRQILGQKVEFLVSFYNNEISEKSEIFDDQFSVERPDGSNFTLKIRSTKLEDSAMYFCASKQNSPLHFGNGTRLTVT.